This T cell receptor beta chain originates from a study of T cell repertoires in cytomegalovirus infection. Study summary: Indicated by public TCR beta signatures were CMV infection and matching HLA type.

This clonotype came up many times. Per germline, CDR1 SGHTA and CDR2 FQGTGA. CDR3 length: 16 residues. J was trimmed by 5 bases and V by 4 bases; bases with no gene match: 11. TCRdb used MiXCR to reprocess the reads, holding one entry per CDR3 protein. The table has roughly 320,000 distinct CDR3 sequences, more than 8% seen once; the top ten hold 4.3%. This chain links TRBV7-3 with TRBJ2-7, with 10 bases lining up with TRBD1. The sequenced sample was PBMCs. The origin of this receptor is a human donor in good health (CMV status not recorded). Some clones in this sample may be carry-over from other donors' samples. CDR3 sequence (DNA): TGTGCCAGCAGCTCAGAGCGGGACAGGGGATTCCACGAGCAGTACTTC. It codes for CASSSERDRGFHEQYF. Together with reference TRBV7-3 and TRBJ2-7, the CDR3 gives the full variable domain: GAGVSQTPSNKVTEKGKYVELRCDPISGHTALYWYRQSLGQGPEFLIYFQGTGAADDSGLPNDRFFAVRPEGSVSTLKIQRTERGDSAVYLCASSSERDRGFHEQYFGPGTRLTVT.